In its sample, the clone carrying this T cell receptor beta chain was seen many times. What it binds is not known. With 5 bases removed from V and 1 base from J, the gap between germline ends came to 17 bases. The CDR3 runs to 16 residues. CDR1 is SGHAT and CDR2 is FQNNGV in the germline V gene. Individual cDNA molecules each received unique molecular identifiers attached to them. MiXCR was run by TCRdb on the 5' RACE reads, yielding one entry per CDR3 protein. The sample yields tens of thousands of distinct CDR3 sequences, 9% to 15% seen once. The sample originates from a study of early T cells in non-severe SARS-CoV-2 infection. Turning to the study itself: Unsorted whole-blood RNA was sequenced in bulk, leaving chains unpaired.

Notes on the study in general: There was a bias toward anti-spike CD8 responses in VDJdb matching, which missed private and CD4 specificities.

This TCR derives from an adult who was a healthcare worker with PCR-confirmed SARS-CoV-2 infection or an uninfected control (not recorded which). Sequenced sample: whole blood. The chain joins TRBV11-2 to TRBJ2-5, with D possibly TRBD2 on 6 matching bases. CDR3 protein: CASSNEWEDLQETQYF. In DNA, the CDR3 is TGTGCCAGCAGCAACGAGTGGGAGGACCTCCAAGAGACCCAGTACTTC.